This TCR beta chain was retrieved from a study of T cell responses to AZD1222 COVID-19 vaccine. Study as a whole: Pooled together were second doses at about 4 or about 12 weeks. The study's findings and limits: No day 14 peak samples; only post-peak repertoires were characterized. Spike was spanned by vaccine-associated CD4 TCRs, with dominance at 160-218 and 743-854. Most donors were white British, females outnumbered males, and clonal diversity was possibly underestimated.

Sequencing was performed with immunoSEQ multiplex PCR; in TCRdb, only in-frame clones are kept and a portion is missing. The sample lists 65,000 to 85,000 clones; 85% were seen once. In regard to this clone: Its antigen is currently unknown.

Germline CDR1 reads MNHEY; CDR2 reads SVGAGI. Trimming took off 3 bases at V and 4 bases at J, with 9 bases between the two ends. The CDR3 has 13 amino acids. The rearrangement uses TRBV6-5 and TRBJ2-5; the D gene is possibly TRBD1 (5 bases). This sequence was found in an adult in good health. The specimen was peripheral blood, collected on day 0 of AZD1222 vaccination. CDR3 loop: CASSYQGAETQYF. The CDR3 DNA sequence: TGTGCCAGCAGTTATCAAGGGGCAGAGACCCAGTACTTC.